One sample yielded the 10 T cell receptor beta chains listed below, sequenced in a study of blood T cell repertoires in COVID-19. TCRdb's copy holds only in-frame clones and misses some; the assay was immunoSEQ multiplex PCR. This repertoire shows tens of thousands of clones, roughly nine tenths found once; its top ten account for roughly 2.1%. The source material was peripheral blood. These receptors were collected from a man aged 50 or older with active or convalescent COVID-19.

The chain is built from TRBV27 and TRBJ2-3, with D unclear. In germline, CDR1 is MNHEY, CDR2 SMNVEV (reference sequence). V was trimmed by 2 bases and J by 2 bases, leaving 14 bases between them. CDR3 length equals 16 residues. CDR3 in amino acids: CASSLTSRYYTDTQYF. As DNA, the CDR3 is TGTGCCAGCAGTTTAACGAGTAGATACTACACAGATACGCAGTATTTT.

The chain has TRBV30 and TRBJ1-6; D may be TRBD1 (5 bases). CDR1 and CDR2 (germline): GTSNPN, SVGIG (reference sequence). V was clipped by 3 bases and J by 9 bases, with 12 bases between them. The CDR3 is 13 amino acids. The CDR3 DNA sequence: TGTGCCTGGAGGCGATCAGGGATTTCACCCCTCCACTTT. Translated: CAWRRSGISPLHF.

The CDR3 region is CASSLDTSGRRRDTQYF. CDR3 coding DNA: TGCGCCAGCAGCTTGGATACTAGCGGGCGGAGAAGGGATACGCAGTATTTT. This sequence joins TRBV5-1 and TRBJ2-3, with TRBD2 identical over 9 bases. V shed 0 bases, J shed 6 bases, and the junction held 11 bases outside the gene matches. CDR1 SGHRS and CDR2 YFSETQ come from the germline V gene. This CDR3 contains 17 residues.

This chain connects TRBV29-1 to TRBJ2-5; 14 bases align to TRBD2. V shed 7 bases and J 0 bases; nucleotides not matched to a gene: 4. CDR3 length equals 15 residues. CDR1 and CDR2 (germline): SQVTM, ANQGSEA. The CDR3 DNA follows: TGCAGCGGGGGACTAGCGGGAGTGGACCAAGAGACCCAGTACTTC. Amino acid sequence: CSGGLAGVDQETQYF.

This clone has just one count. The V call is TRBV10-3, the J call TRBJ1-4; TRBD1 matches at 8 bases. V lost 4 bases and J lost 4; bases outside the gene matches: 8. Germline CDR1 is ENHRY and CDR2 is SYGVKD. The CDR3 is 16 residues long. The CDR3 here is CAISAHDRGGNEKLFF. The DNA for the CDR3 is TGTGCCATCAGTGCACACGACAGGGGCGGTAATGAAAAACTGTTTTTT.

The genes are TRBV28 and TRBJ2-7, with 10 bases aligning to TRBD2. There are 16 residues in the CDR3. Germline CDR1 and CDR2: MDHEN and SYDVKM. V was clipped by 6 bases and J by 5 bases; unmatched bases: 13. The CDR3 spells CASRTLLGLAGDEQYF. The CDR3 DNA is TGTGCCAGCAGGACGCTTCTCGGGCTAGCGGGAGACGAGCAGTACTTC. Complete variable domain (other parts from reference TRBV28 and TRBJ2-7): DVKVTQSSRYLVKRTGEKVFLECVQDMDHENMFWYRQDPGLGLRLIYFSYDVKMKEKGDIPEGYSVSREKKERFSLILESASTNQTSMYLCASRTLLGLAGDEQYFGPGTRLTVT.

This clone was seen a few times. V is TRBV6-1 and J is TRBJ1-6, with TRBD1 as a possible D gene (5 bases). The CDR3 is 17 residues long. Trimming cost V 1 base and J 1 base, with 11 bases left between them. Germline V CDR1 and CDR2: MNHNS, SASEGT. The CDR3 region has the DNA TGTGCCAGCAGTGAAGGGGGCCGGGGGTCCTATAATTCACCCCTCCACTTT. Protein product: CASSEGGRGSYNSPLHF.

V usage is TRBV27 and J usage is TRBJ1-3; no firm D call. Germline V gene sequence: CDR1 MNHEY, CDR2 SMNVEV (reference sequence). Trimming left V 2 bases short and J 0 bases short, with 11 bases between. The CDR3 loop spans 16 amino acids. In nucleotides, the CDR3 is TGTGCCAGCAGTTTACGTGCGGGGAGCTCTGGAAACACCATATATTTT. Protein sequence: CASSLRAGSSGNTIYF.

The V call is TRBV4-3, the J call TRBJ2-3, with TRBD1 matching 7 bases. Germline lookup yields CDR1 LGHNA and CDR2 YSLEER. V lost 0 bases, J lost 5 bases, and 8 bases stayed unmatched. CDR3 length: 16 amino acids. In nucleotides, the CDR3 is TGCGCCAGCAGCCAAGAGGATCCAGGGGGTTTAGATACGCAGTATTTT. Amino acids: CASSQEDPGGLDTQYF.

The chain's CDR3 is CASSYSYGDYEQYF. The CDR3 DNA follows: TGTGCCAGCAGTTACTCGTACGGGGACTACGAGCAGTACTTC. The chain is built from TRBV6-5 and TRBJ2-7, with D possibly matching TRBD2 (5 bases). The V end lost 0 bases, the J end lost 3 bases, and 9 bases lay between the germline ends. This CDR3 has 14 residues. CDR1 is MNHEY and CDR2 is SVGAGI in the germline V gene.